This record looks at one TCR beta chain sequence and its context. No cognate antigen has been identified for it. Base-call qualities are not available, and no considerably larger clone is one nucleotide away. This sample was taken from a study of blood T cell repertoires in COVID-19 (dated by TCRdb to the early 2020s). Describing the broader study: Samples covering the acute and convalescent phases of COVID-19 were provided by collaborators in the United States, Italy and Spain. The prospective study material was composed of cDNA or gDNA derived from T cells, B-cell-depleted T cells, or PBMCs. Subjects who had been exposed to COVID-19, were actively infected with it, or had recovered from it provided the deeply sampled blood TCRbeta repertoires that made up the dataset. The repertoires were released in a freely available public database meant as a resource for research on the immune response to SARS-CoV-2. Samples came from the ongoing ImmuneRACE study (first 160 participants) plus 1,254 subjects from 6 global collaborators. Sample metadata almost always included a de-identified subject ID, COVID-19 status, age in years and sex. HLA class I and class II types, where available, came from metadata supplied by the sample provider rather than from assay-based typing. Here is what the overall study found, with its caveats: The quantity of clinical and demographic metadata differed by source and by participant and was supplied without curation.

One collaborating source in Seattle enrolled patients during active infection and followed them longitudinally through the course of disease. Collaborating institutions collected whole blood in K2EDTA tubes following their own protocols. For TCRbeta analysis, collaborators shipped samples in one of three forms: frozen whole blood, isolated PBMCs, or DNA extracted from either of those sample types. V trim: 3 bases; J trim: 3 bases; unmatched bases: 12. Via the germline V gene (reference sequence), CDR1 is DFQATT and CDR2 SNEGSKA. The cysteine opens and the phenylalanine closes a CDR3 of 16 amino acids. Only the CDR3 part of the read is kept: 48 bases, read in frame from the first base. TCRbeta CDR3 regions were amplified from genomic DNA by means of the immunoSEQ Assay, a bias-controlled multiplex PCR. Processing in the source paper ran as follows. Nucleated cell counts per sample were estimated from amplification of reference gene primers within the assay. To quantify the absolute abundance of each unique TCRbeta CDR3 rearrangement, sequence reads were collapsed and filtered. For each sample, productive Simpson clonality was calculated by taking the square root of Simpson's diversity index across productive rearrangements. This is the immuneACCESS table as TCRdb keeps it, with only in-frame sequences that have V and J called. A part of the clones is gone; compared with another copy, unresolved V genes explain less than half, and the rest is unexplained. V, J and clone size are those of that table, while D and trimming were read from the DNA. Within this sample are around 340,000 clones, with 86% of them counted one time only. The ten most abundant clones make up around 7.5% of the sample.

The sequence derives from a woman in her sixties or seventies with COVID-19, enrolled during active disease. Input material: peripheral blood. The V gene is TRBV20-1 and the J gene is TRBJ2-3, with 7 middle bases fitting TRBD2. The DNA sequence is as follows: TGCAGTGCTAGTTCGTATGACGGGGGGATAACAGATACGCAGTATTTT. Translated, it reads CSASSYDGGITDTQYF.